This is a list of T cell receptor beta chains from one sample in a study of STAT5B mutations in CD4+ large granular lymphocyte leukemia. Clones were read by immunoSEQ multiplex PCR, and TCRdb kept only the in-frame ones, dropping some. The repertoire includes 5,800 or so clones, approximately 74% of them detected once, and under 2% sits in the top ten. Sequencing was carried out using PBMCs. The receptors here all came from a woman in her 70s with CD4+ T-cell large granular lymphocyte leukemia. Both conserved end residues are part of each CDR3. D genes are given only for firm matches. Part of the rows lack a size; the others show once, few, many or a class for expanded clones.

clone_size	j_call	v_call	d_call	cdr3_nt	cdr3_aa
once	TRBJ2-3	TRBV23-1	-	TGCGCCAGCAGTCAGTGCGGACAGGAGGGAAATACGCAGTATTTT	CASSQCGQEGNTQYF
-	TRBJ2-5	TRBV5-1	-	TGCGCCAGCAGCCCAGGGACACCCCAAGAGACCCAGTACTTC	CASSPGTPQETQYF
-	TRBJ2-5	TRBV19	TRBD2	TGTGCCAGTAGTATTCTAGCGGGAGTGATAGAGACCCAGTACTTC	CASSILAGVIETQYF
-	TRBJ2-7	TRBV5-1	TRBD2	TGCGCCAGCAAAACTCGGTGGGAGGGCCGCTACGAGCAGTACTTC	CASKTRWEGRYEQYF
-	TRBJ1-2	TRBV7-2	-	TGTGCCAGCAGCTTAGACTTAGGACGGAACACCTTC	CASSLDLGRNTF
-	TRBJ1-1	TRBV6-5	-	TGTGCCAGCAGGGGGAACACTGAAGCTTTCTTT	CASRGNTEAFF
-	TRBJ2-3	TRBV9	-	TGTGCCAGCAGCCCTGGGCGATCCAGAGATACGCAGTATTTT	CASSPGRSRDTQYF
-	TRBJ2-5	TRBV5-4	-	TGTGCCAGCAGCTTGGAGAATTCGGGTGGGGAGACCCAGTACTTC	CASSLENSGGETQYF
-	TRBJ2-3	TRBV2	-	TGTGCCAGCAGTGCGGAGGCCGCGGATACGCAGTATTTT	CASSAEAADTQYF
-	TRBJ1-4	TRBV4-3	-	TGCGCCAGCAGCCACCCGTCGGTAAATGAAAAACTGTTTTTT	CASSHPSVNEKLFF